The 26 T cell receptor beta chains below all came from one sample that was sequenced in a study of T cells in Graves' hyperthyroidism and ophthalmopathy. There were TCR beta CDR3 regions amplified from RNA transcripts. When the TCR CDR3 underwent first-round RT-PCR, the HTBI primer set was used. One entry per CDR3 protein results from TCRdb running MiXCR on the multiplex PCR reads. This sample yields under 350,000 distinct CDR3 sequences, of which roughly 14% are seen a single time; 7% to 8.5% belongs to the top ten. The sample consisted of blood. These receptors originate from a woman aged 25 to 39 with Graves' hyperthyroidism that later progressed to Graves' ophthalmopathy.

Concerning this clonotype: A much bigger clone sits one base away, suggesting this may be a read error. The CDR3 here is CACPTRQGETQYF. The DNA of the CDR3 is TGTGCCTGCCCAACCCGGCAGGGAGAGACCCAGTACTTC. The J gene is TRBJ2-5, the V gene TRBV30; D is perhaps TRBD1 (5 bases). V was pared by 6 bases and J by 4 bases, with 15 bases between. The CDR3 runs 13 residues. Germline loops: CDR1 GTSNPN, CDR2 SVGIG (reference sequence).

In its sample, this clonotype was seen many times. The CDR3 sequence: CATSRHKLGLAEKRYEQYF. The CDR3 coding sequence is TGTGCCACCAGCAGACACAAATTGGGACTAGCGGAAAAACGCTACGAGCAGTACTTC. The chain employs TRBV15 and TRBJ2-7; 11 positions agree with TRBD2. J was trimmed by 3 bases and V by 2 bases; bases with no gene match: 15. CDR1 and CDR2 from the germline V gene are LNHNV and YYDKDF (reference sequence). CDR3 size: 19 residues. Drawing the rest from reference TRBV15 and TRBJ2-7, the complete variable domain is DAMVIQNPRYQVTQFGKPVTLSCSQTLNHNVMYWYQQKSSQAPKLLFHYYDKDFNNEADTPDNFQSRRPNTSFCFLDIRSPGLGDTAMYLCATSRHKLGLAEKRYEQYFGPGTRLTVT.

The rearrangement uses TRBV15 and TRBJ2-2, with D perhaps assigned TRBD1 or TRBD2 (5 bases each). The CDR3 has 16 amino acids. V shed 0 bases and J shed 2 bases, with 10 bases lying between them. Germline V gene lookup returns CDR1 LNHNV and CDR2 YYDKDF (reference sequence). CDR3 amino acids: CATSRDRDVNTGELFF. The CDR3 DNA follows: TGTGCCACCAGCAGAGATCGGGACGTAAACACCGGGGAGCTGTTTTTT. Drawing the rest from reference TRBV15 and TRBJ2-2, the complete variable domain is DAMVIQNPRYQVTQFGKPVTLSCSQTLNHNVMYWYQQKSSQAPKLLFHYYDKDFNNEADTPDNFQSRRPNTSFCFLDIRSPGLGDTAMYLCATSRDRDVNTGELFFGEGSRLTVL.

This chain uses TRBV9 with TRBJ2-6; TRBD2 matches at 9 bases. CDR1 and CDR2 from the germline V gene are SGDLS and YYNGEE. J lost 0 bases, V lost 7 bases, and 11 bases had no gene match. This CDR3 has 18 amino acids. CDR3 coding DNA: TGTGCCAGCGGGACAGCGGGAGGCCACAACTCTGGGGCCAACGTCCTGACTTTC. It translates to CASGTAGGHNSGANVLTF.

As to this clonotype: A much larger clone sits a single nucleotide away, making a read error possible. The V gene is TRBV12-3 or TRBV12-4, the J gene TRBJ1-1; possibly TRBD1 for D (5 bases). V gave up 3 bases and J gave up 4 bases, with 12 bases separating them. The CDR3 sequence is 14 residues long. CDR3 loop: CASSFGGMSTEAFF. The DNA of the CDR3 is TGTGCCAGCAGTTTCGGGGGGATGAGCACTGAAGCTTTCTTT.

This clonotype was seen a handful of times. The chain uses TRBV20-1 and TRBJ1-4; D not resolved. The V end lost 5 bases, the J end lost 5 bases, and 9 bases lay between the germline ends. The CDR3 sequence is 12 residues long. Germline values: CDR1 DFQATT, CDR2 SNEGSKA (reference sequence). CDR3 bases: TGCAGTGCTTCCGCTAACAATGAAAAACTGTTTTTT. As protein: CSASANNEKLFF.

This chain joins TRBV20-1 and TRBJ2-1; 9 bases map to TRBD2. V lost 8 bases, J lost 7 bases, and 9 bases stayed unmatched. Germline CDR1 is DFQATT and CDR2 is SNEGSKA (reference sequence). The CDR3 has 13 amino acids. The CDR3 DNA follows: TGCAGTCGTCGGGGTCTAGCGGGAAATGAGCAGTTCTTC. Protein: CSRRGLAGNEQFF.

This clonotype came up many times. The CDR3 DNA sequence: TGCGCCAGCATGACGGGAACGAGCACTGAAGCTTTCTTT. As protein: CASMTGTSTEAFF. The chain joins TRBV5-1 to TRBJ1-1; D unclear. Trimming shortened V by 6 bases and J by 4 bases, and 13 bases separated the two germline ends. The CDR3 is 13 residues long. CDR1 SGHRS and CDR2 YFSETQ come from the germline V gene.

This clonotype came up many times. The V gene is TRBV5-1, the J gene TRBJ1-1, with TRBD1 matching over 9 bases. The CDR3 loop spans 15 amino acids. Trimming at V came to 5 bases and at J to 0 bases, leaving 5 bases not matched to a gene. The germline CDR1 and CDR2 sequences are SGHRS and YFSETQ. CDR3 loop: CASSTGTGLNTEAFF. CDR3 nucleotides: TGCGCCAGCAGTACCGGGACAGGGTTGAACACTGAAGCTTTCTTT.

This clonotype was seen at least ten times. The V and J genes are TRBV6-1 and TRBJ2-6; the D gene is possibly TRBD1 (6 bases). Trimming left V 5 bases short and J 4 bases short, with 12 bases between. This CDR3 has 15 residues. The germline CDR1 and CDR2 sequences are MNHNS and SASEGT. CDR3 DNA: TGTGCCAGCAGTTCCGCAGGGGCCGGGGCCAACGTCCTGACTTTC. Its protein is CASSSAGAGANVLTF.

Concerning this clonotype: Given a much more abundant clone one base away, this may be a read error. The V and J genes are TRBV30 and TRBJ1-6, with D perhaps matching TRBD1 (5 bases). Trimming removed 5 bases from V and 7 bases from J, with 15 bases in between. CDR1 is GTSNPN and CDR2 is SVGIG in the germline V gene (reference sequence). This CDR3 region has 14 residues. CDR3 in amino acids: CAWGRDGENSPLHF. DNA of the CDR3: TGTGCCTGGGGGCGGGACGGGGAAAATTCACCCCTCCACTTT.

This clonotype was counted at least ten times. The genes are TRBV6-1 and TRBJ1-5; the D is unclear. With 3 bases removed from V and 0 bases from J, the gap between germline ends came to 6 bases. Per germline, CDR1 MNHNS and CDR2 SASEGT. There are 14 residues in the CDR3. The chain's CDR3 is CASSDTYSNQPQHF. CDR3 DNA: TGTGCCAGCAGTGACACCTATAGCAATCAGCCCCAGCATTTT.

This clonotype was recorded many times. The genes are TRBV27 and TRBJ2-7; tentative D call: TRBD2 (6 bases). Trimming stripped 6 bases from V and 4 bases from J, with 13 bases between. Germline CDR1 is MNHEY and CDR2 is SMNVEV (reference sequence). The CDR3 spans 13 residues. CDR3 loop: CASRTTSPYEQYF. CDR3 in DNA: TGTGCCAGCAGGACAACTAGCCCTTACGAGCAGTACTTC.

This clonotype was found many times. The chain uses TRBV11-3 and TRBJ2-3, with 10 bases lining up with TRBD1. V was pared by 5 bases and J by 4 bases, with 9 bases of the junction left unmatched. This CDR3 has 16 residues. From germline, CDR1 is SGHNT and CDR2 YENEEA. CDR3 region: CASSLGTGQGADTQYF. The CDR3 DNA reads TGTGCCAGCAGCCTGGGGACAGGACAGGGGGCAGATACGCAGTATTTT.

This clonotype came up many times. The rearrangement joins TRBV6-5 to TRBJ2-3; maybe TRBD1 (5 bases). Germline V CDR1 and CDR2: MNHEY, SVGAGI. This CDR3 has 17 residues. Deletions cut 0 bases from V and 0 bases from J, with 13 bases between. CDR3 sequence reads: CASSYSRAGASTDTQYF. The CDR3 nucleotides read TGTGCCAGCAGTTACTCGCGCGCTGGGGCGAGCACAGATACGCAGTATTTT.

This clonotype was detected a few times. One end of the junction does not line up with germline, which may come from a read error. This chain connects TRBV28 to TRBJ2-2; D is possibly TRBD1 (6 bases). CDR1 and CDR2 (germline): MDHEN, SYDVKM. CDR3 length: 14 residues. The CDR3 loop is CASTRTANTGEPSF. CDR3 DNA sequence: TGTGCCAGCACACGGACAGCGAACACCGGGGAGCCGTCTTTT.

There are many counts of this clonotype. The chain joins TRBV24-1 to TRBJ2-2; D may be TRBD1 (5 bases). Trimming took off 0 bases at V and 2 bases at J, with 9 bases between the two ends. Germline V gene lookup returns CDR1 KGHDR and CDR2 SFDVKD. The CDR3 covers 16 residues. CDR3 nucleotide sequence: TGTGCCACCAGTGATTTGGTCAGGGATAACACCGGGGAGCTGTTTTTT. Translated: CATSDLVRDNTGELFF.

This clonotype was observed at least ten times. The chain carries TRBV4-3 and TRBJ2-1, with 7 bases matching TRBD2. The trim removed 3 bases at V and 6 bases at J, leaving 8 bases unmatched. Looked up from germline, CDR1 is LGHNA and CDR2 is YSLEER. The CDR3 contains 15 residues. The CDR3 is CASSHGLDPSNEQFF. DNA for the CDR3: TGCGCCAGCAGCCACGGACTAGATCCCTCCAATGAGCAGTTCTTC.

V usage is TRBV28 and J usage is TRBJ1-1, with 7 positions matching TRBD1. The CDR3 contains 17 residues. The germline V gene has CDR1 MDHEN and CDR2 SYDVKM. The V and J ends lost 6 bases and 0 bases, in that order; junction bases with no gene match: 13. This CDR3 is CASRTQRQGLMNTEAFF. In DNA, the CDR3 is TGTGCCAGCAGGACCCAACGACAGGGCCTGATGAACACTGAAGCTTTCTTT.

This clonotype has only a few counts. The rearrangement joins TRBV7-9 to TRBJ2-1; 11 nucleotides agree with TRBD2. CDR3 size: 17 residues. Per the germline V gene, CDR1 is SEHNR and CDR2 is FQNEAQ (reference sequence). Trimming at V came to 5 bases and at J to 0 bases, leaving 6 bases not matched to a gene. The CDR3 spells CASSDGLAGPSYNEQFF. CDR3 coding DNA: TGTGCCAGCAGCGACGGACTAGCGGGCCCCTCCTACAATGAGCAGTTCTTC.

This clonotype was seen many times. This chain joins TRBV28 and TRBJ2-7, with D maybe TRBD2 (6 bases). This CDR3 comprises 14 residues. Germline loops: CDR1 MDHEN, CDR2 SYDVKM. With 2 bases removed from V and 2 bases from J, the gap between germline ends came to 10 bases. CDR3 residues: CASSLGRQAYEQYF. The CDR3 DNA sequence: TGTGCCAGCAGTTTAGGGAGGCAGGCCTACGAGCAGTACTTC. Full variable domain (missing parts from reference TRBV28 and TRBJ2-7): DVKVTQSSRYLVKRTGEKVFLECVQDMDHENMFWYRQDPGLGLRLIYFSYDVKMKEKGDIPEGYSVSREKKERFSLILESASTNQTSMYLCASSLGRQAYEQYFGPGTRLTVT.

The table lists this clonotype with a few counts. The chain has TRBV4-1 and TRBJ2-2; 7 bases agree with TRBD2. CDR1 and CDR2 from the germline V gene are MGHRA and YSYEKL. J was trimmed by 1 base and V by 2 bases; bases with no gene match: 7. There are 17 residues in the CDR3. The CDR3 protein is CASSQISLALNTGELFF. The DNA for the CDR3 is TGCGCCAGCAGCCAAATTTCACTAGCGTTGAACACCGGGGAGCTGTTTTTT.

This clonotype showed up many times. This chain joins TRBV14 and TRBJ2-7; 8 bases agree with TRBD1. CDR1 SGHDN and CDR2 FVKESK come from the germline V gene. The CDR3 has 16 amino acids. After removal of 1 base from V and 7 bases from J, the junction contained 12 bases not matched to a gene. CDR3 bases: TGTGCCAGCAGCCAAGGTGGCAGGGGGCTATTCGATGAGCAGTACTTC. It translates to CASSQGGRGLFDEQYF.

This chain joins TRBV9 and TRBJ2-5, with 8 bases lining up with TRBD1. There are 14 residues in the CDR3. Germline CDR1 is SGDLS and CDR2 is YYNGEE. J was trimmed by 2 bases and V by 6 bases; bases with no gene match: 6. This CDR3 is CASNPGGGQETQYF. CDR3 DNA: TGTGCCAGCAACCCAGGGGGCGGACAAGAGACCCAGTACTTC.

The sample holds many counts of this clonotype. The DNA for the CDR3 is TGCGCCAGCAGCCTACTGCCGGGGGGGCGATACGAGCAGTACTTC. It encodes CASSLLPGGRYEQYF. The genes are TRBV4-3 and TRBJ2-7, with TRBD2 matching 8 bases. CDR1 is LGHNA and CDR2 is YSLEER in the germline V gene. J was trimmed by 4 bases and V by 4 bases; bases with no gene match: 9. There are 15 residues in the CDR3.

This clonotype showed up many times. The rearrangement joins TRBV7-9 to TRBJ1-4; D may be TRBD1 (5 bases). The V end lost 2 bases, the J end lost 7 bases, and 14 bases lay between the germline ends. Germline V lookup: CDR1 SEHNR, CDR2 FQNEAQ (reference sequence). The CDR3 covers 15 residues. The CDR3 nucleotides read TGTGCCAGCAGCTTACAGGGAGAGAGAACTGAAAAACTGTTTTTT. Its protein product is CASSLQGERTEKLFF.